Shown below are 13 T cell receptor beta chains from a single sample sequenced in a study of cytomegalovirus exposure and HLA in healthy donors. The PCR made use of 60 Vbeta and 13 Jbeta primers. Assay: immunoSEQ multiplex PCR; the TCRdb copy retains only in-frame clones and omits some. Here the sample spans about 140,000 clones, over 60% being singletons. The sequencing input was PBMCs. The receptor set was obtained from a male donor in good health and CMV-seropositive.

This chain connects TRBV7-3 to TRBJ1-1; 7 bases agree with TRBD1. The V and J ends lost 5 bases and 7 bases, in that order; junction bases with no gene match: 7. Germline CDR1 reads SGHTA; CDR2 reads FQGTGA. CDR3 length: 13 amino acids. CDR3 amino acids: CASSAGTAFEAFF. In DNA form, the CDR3 reads TGTGCCAGCAGCGCCGGGACAGCATTTGAAGCTTTCTTT.

The gene calls are TRBV7-6 and TRBJ1-3; possibly TRBD1 for D (6 bases). V lost 3 bases and J lost 0, with 9 bases in between. The CDR3 has 15 residues. CDR1 is SGHVS and CDR2 is FNYEAQ in the germline V gene. The CDR3 nucleotides read TGTGCCAGCAGCTTGCAGGGGACCTCTGGAAACACCATATATTTT. Amino acid sequence: CASSLQGTSGNTIYF.

V gene TRBV5-6 combines with J gene TRBJ2-7; 7 bases map to TRBD1. In germline, CDR1 is SGHDT, CDR2 YYEEEE. This CDR3 spans 16 amino acids. The J segment lost 0 bases and the V segment lost 4 bases, leaving 10 bases of the junction unmatched. The CDR3 bases are TGTGCCAGCAGCCTCAAACAGGGGTCGAGCTCCTACGAGCAGTACTTC. It codes for CASSLKQGSSSYEQYF. Variable domain in full (rest from reference TRBV5-6 and TRBJ2-7): DAGVTQSPTHLIKTRGQQVTLRCSPKSGHDTVSWYQQALGQGPQFIFQYYEEEERQRGNFPDRFSGHQFPNYSSELNVNALLLGDSALYLCASSLKQGSSSYEQYFGPGTRLTVT.

The count of this clone is one. The rearrangement uses TRBV21-1 and TRBJ1-1. TRBV21-1 is termed a pseudogene. CDR3 length: 14 amino acids. The CDR3 DNA follows: TGTGCCAGCAGCCCCCGGCTAGAAGGCACTGAAGCTTTCTTT. The encoded protein is CASSPRLEGTEAFF.

The chain links TRBV7-9 to TRBJ1-4; D is perhaps TRBD1 (6 bases). The V gene lost 5 bases and the J gene lost 8 bases, with 18 bases spanning the gap. CDR1 SEHNR and CDR2 FQNEAQ come from the germline V gene (reference sequence). The CDR3 has 15 residues. The CDR3 nucleotides read TGTGCCAGCAGCCAATCCGGGACAAAAGGCGAAAAACTGTTTTTT. This sequence encodes CASSQSGTKGEKLFF. Full variable domain (outside the CDR3, taken from reference TRBV7-9 and TRBJ1-4): DTGVSQNPRHKITKRGQNVTFRCDPISEHNRLYWYRQTLGQGPEFLTYFQNEAQLEKSRLLSDRFSAERPKGSFSTLEIQRTEQGDSAMYLCASSQSGTKGEKLFFGSGTQLSVL.

The V gene is TRBV9, the J gene TRBJ1-4, with a tentative D call TRBD1 (6 bases). Per the germline V gene, CDR1 is SGDLS and CDR2 is YYNGEE. The V end was cut by 0 bases, the J end by 6 bases, with 6 bases between. There are 13 residues in the CDR3. CDR3 residues: CASSVGQDEKLFF. The DNA for the CDR3 is TGTGCCAGCAGCGTAGGACAGGATGAAAAACTGTTTTTT.

This clone turned up a few times. The chain combines TRBV6-5 with TRBJ2-7, with 12 bases lining up with TRBD2. The germline CDR1 and CDR2 sequences are MNHEY and SVGAGI. V lost 7 bases and J lost 2; bases outside the gene matches: 3. The CDR3 has 14 residues. Written as DNA, the CDR3 is TGTGCCAGCACCAGGACTAGCGGGACCTACGAGCAGTACTTC. Its protein product is CASTRTSGTYEQYF.

V and J are TRBV7-2 and TRBJ2-1; the D is unclear. Germline V gives CDR1 SGHTA, CDR2 FQGNSA. There are 12 residues in the CDR3. Trimming took 4 bases from V and 12 from J, leaving 13 bases between them. CDR3 in DNA: TGTGCCAGCAGCTCTGAGCCCCCTGGGCAGTTCTTC. As protein: CASSSEPPGQFF.

This clone was picked up one time. The junction and the germline gene differ at one end; a read error may be behind it. The J gene is TRBJ2-7, the V gene TRBV27, with 10 bases matching TRBD1. The germline V gene encodes CDR1 MNHEY and CDR2 SMNVEV (reference sequence). There are 15 residues in the CDR3. CDR3 in DNA: TGTGCCAGCAGGTTATCCGGGACAGGGGCCTACGAGCAGTACTTC. Residues: CASRLSGTGAYEQYF.

V usage is TRBV6-5 and J usage is TRBJ1-2; 8 positions agree with TRBD1. The CDR3 is made up of 13 amino acids. V gave up 6 bases and J gave up 3 bases; unmatched junction bases: 3. The germline V gene has CDR1 MNHEY and CDR2 SVGAGI. CDR3 bases: TGTGCCAGCAGCCGGGGACAGGACTATGGCTACACCTTC. It is translated as CASSRGQDYGYTF.

V and J are TRBV23-1 and TRBJ2-7, with TRBD1 identical over 8 bases. TRBV23-1 is flagged as an ORF with uncertain function. V gave up 4 bases and J gave up 1 base; unmatched junction bases: 9. This CDR3 comprises 16 residues. CDR3 residues: CASSPLGTGRSYEQYF. The CDR3 DNA reads as TGCGCCAGCAGTCCCCTCGGGACAGGTCGTTCCTACGAGCAGTACTTC.

This chain uses TRBV10-3 with TRBJ2-5, with 10 positions matching TRBD1. Trimming removed 6 bases from V and 5 bases from J; junction bases left unmatched: 6. CDR3 length equals 14 residues. Germline-derived CDR1 and CDR2 are ENHRY and SYGVKD. The CDR3 spells CAISGQGGIETQYF. CDR3 sequence (DNA): TGTGCCATCAGCGGACAGGGGGGGATTGAGACCCAGTACTTC.

The genes are TRBV9 and TRBJ2-7; 11 bases fit TRBD1. The length of the CDR3 is 15 residues. Germline V CDR1 and CDR2: SGDLS, YYNGEE. V gave up 3 bases and J gave up 5 bases; unmatched junction bases: 7. The DNA for the CDR3 is TGTGCCAGCAGCGGACGGACAGGGGGCAAGGACGAGCAGTACTTC. It specifies CASSGRTGGKDEQYF.